This record looks at one T cell receptor (beta chain) sequence and its context. There is no known antigen for this receptor. Base quality data are lacking; no much larger clone is found one base away. The data belong to a study of cytomegalovirus exposure and HLA in healthy donors (dated by TCRdb to about 2017). Background on the whole study: An earlier analysis of more than 550 of the donors reported about 300 Gb of sequence data and approximately 120 million unique TCR beta sequences obtained from about 200 million T cells. The study aimed to test whether cataloging public T cell receptors could reveal signatures of past pathogen exposure. In a later genetic analysis, genome-wide SNP genotypes for about 65% of the roughly 670 donors were used, and that subset was treated as a discovery cohort. Donor age, sex, ethnicity and CMV serostatus were compiled together with the repertoire data. HLA typing included class I and class II loci at four-digit resolution. High-throughput TCR immunosequencing, statistical association of individual TCRs with disease status, and machine learning were combined to predict cytomegalovirus infection status. The study used immunosequencing to profile the T cell repertoires of about 670 subjects and linked those repertoires to cytomegalovirus serostatus. Among the approximately 430 genotyped donors, approximately 82% belonged to the genetic ancestry cluster associated with self-reported Caucasian donors. Roughly five DR-DQ haplotypes were handled as single units for association and clustering because linkage in the cohort was strong. An earlier analysis of 587 of the donors used high-throughput TCR beta sequencing to judge whether each TCR beta V gene segment behaved as functional or pseudogenic. Typing coverage differed by locus: A, B, C, DRB1 and DQB1 were typed in about 620-640 donors, DQA1 in 522, DPA1 in over 600, and DPB1 in 472. To study patterns of TCR occurrence, a later analysis re-analyzed previously published TCR beta repertoires from under 750 donors and added high-resolution HLA genotyping. Besides the first cohort of 500 to 700 subjects, a separate validation cohort made up of roughly 120 different subjects was used. Rather than drawing on any new phenotypic data, the later analysis identified candidate immune exposures from TCR beta sequences and the way those sequences occurred across donors. Among 300 to 450 genotyped donors of the cohort, an average of approximately 240,000 unique TCR beta nucleotide sequences were sequenced per donor, 15% to 20% of them non-productive. Approximately 310 gigabases of sequencing data and tens of millions of unique TCR sequences were included in an early release covering several hundred HLA-typed donors. All discovery cohort repertoires had been generated using a single sequencing platform. Results the study describes overall, beyond this receptor: Because HLA typing was unavailable for some donors at each locus, only the typed subset was used in association tests. Sequencing depth was assumed to be roughly uniform across donors in the presence/absence analyses, though that assumption may not hold. Broadly in line with IMGT annotations, most TCR beta V segments showed up in productive rearrangements about 90% or about 30% of the time in an earlier analysis of around 550 of the donors. Across donors, most TCR sequences were observed very rarely, whereas some public TCRs were present in many individuals. The 87-base-pair reads could not distinguish some IMGT-functional V segments, including TRBV6-2 and TRBV6-3, so those segments were excluded. Compared with equally common non-associated chains, HLA-associated TCR beta chains in a later analysis were more clonally expanded and had lower generation probabilities. Linkage disequilibrium might explain the correlated functional status among segregating V segments, but an unknown experimental factor could not be excluded. Most CMV-associated TCR beta chains appeared to be HLA-restricted in a later analysis, and the HLA associations seemed to be driven largely by CMV exposure. A later analysis found that TCR association rates varied across HLA loci, with DRB1 alleles showing the most associated TCRs and HLA-C alleles the fewest. Because counts were too low, fewer than 20 rarely observed V segments, including chromosome 9 orphons, were excluded from the earlier analysis of roughly 580 of the donors. In vitro tests confirmed that three of the cytomegalovirus-associated TCR beta chains recognize cytomegalovirus antigens. A further reported finding was that TCR beta sequences accurately predicted the HLA-A and HLA-B alleles for most subjects in the first cohort. The study listed approximately 150 TCR beta chains as associated with cytomegalovirus. According to a later analysis, parvovirus B19, influenza, CMV and Epstein-Barr virus appeared linked to several top co-occurrence clusters. A later analysis associated 16,951 TCR beta sequences with specific HLA alleles at a false discovery rate of 0.05. Cytomegalovirus status was reported to be diagnosed by the classifier with high specificity and sensitivity in both the original and validation cohorts. A later genetic analysis associated a missense DCLRE1C variant with V-gene and J-gene trimming of TCR beta chains, and an independent cohort replicated the association. A later genetic analysis reported fewer N-insertions in productive TCRs among donors in an Asian-associated ancestry cluster than the approximately 670-donor mean. Only TCR beta chains were sequenced in this cohort, and the absence of alpha or paired-chain data limited detectable features. When HLA alleles, especially DR and DQ, strongly co-occurred, TCR associations were difficult to assign to individual alleles. It was suggested by the authors that the approach could potentially be generalized to other disease states and immunological phenotypes. A cluster of highly shared sequence variants was judged likely to be a technical artifact of the sequencing pipeline. Immune exposure information for the cohort was limited to CMV serostatus.

Libraries were built with the immunoSEQ multiplex PCR assay. For the multiplex PCR, a mixture combining 60 forward primers for TCR Vbeta segments and 13 reverse primers for TCR Jbeta segments was used. A multiplex PCR assay on genomic DNA amplified the CDR3 region of rearranged TCR beta genes. Amplified TCR beta libraries were sequenced as 87-base-pair reads on the Illumina HiSeq System. In the paper's pipeline: A later analysis counted approximately 84 million unique TCR beta chains across the 640 or so repertoires, and some 11 million of these chains were shared by at least two donors. Raw reads were error-corrected and collapsed into unique sequences with a nearest-neighbor algorithm that merged closely related sequences to remove PCR and sequencing errors. CDR3 sequences were aligned to IMGT reference sequences to assign V, D and J gene segments. For a sequence to be retained, a match of at least six nucleotides to both a V gene segment and a J gene segment was required. Rearrangements were classified as productive when the CDR3 lacked stop codons and remained in frame with V and J, and all other rearrangements were classified as non-productive. Following IMGT convention, CDR3 was defined as the stretch from the second conserved V-encoded cysteine to the conserved J-encoded phenylalanine. The earlier analysis of a few hundred of the donors excluded sequences that lacked an unambiguous match to a single V gene segment. An earlier analysis of 587 of the donors classified V segments as functional when productive rearrangements were above 56.7% and as segregating when the standard deviation between donors was above 5%. A statistical classification framework was built for diagnosing cytomegalovirus status from the catalog of TCR beta chain sequences. In a later analysis, TCR nucleotide sequences were compared against IMGT/GENE-DB human TR gene sequences so that V and J genes could be assigned. In a later analysis, CDR3 sequences and most-parsimonious VDJ recombination scenarios were assigned using the TCRdist pipeline. In a later analysis, every TCR beta chain was defined by the combination of its CDR3 amino acid sequence and its V-gene family, and reads without a unique V-gene family were dropped. A later analysis removed 592 highly shared, low-generation-probability nucleotide sequences to deal with suspected cross-contamination and a sequencing artifact. A later analysis calculated a clonal expansion index for each public chain from normalized within-repertoire ranks of inferred template counts. In a later analysis, generation probabilities were computed using a VDJ recombination model fitted to out-of-frame rearrangements, and the results were checked against IGoR. Hypergeometric tests were used in a later analysis to score TCR-TCR, TCR-HLA and TCR-CMV co-occurrence, with a repertoire-size bias correction applied to the TCR pairs. A later analysis estimated false discovery rates by permuting HLA or CMV assignments 20 times. A later analysis grouped co-occurring TCRs with DBSCAN, adding TCRdist sequence similarity when clustering within HLA-allele-positive subsets. For co-occurrence clustering, repertoires with fewer than 30,000 or more than 120,000 public chains were excluded, along with a handful of repertoires with anomalous nucleotide sharing. This is the immuneACCESS table as TCRdb keeps it, with only in-frame sequences that have V and J called. A part of the clones is gone; compared with another copy, unresolved V genes explain less than half, and the rest is unexplained. That table is the source of V, J and clone size, and D and trimming were worked out from the DNA. Here the sample has some 150,000 clones; 75% to 85% occur a single time. Less than 0.9% of the sample is in the top ten clones.

The cohort comprised under 700 healthy bone marrow donors. At the time of sampling, every cohort member was nominally healthy, though immune exposures that went unrecorded were likely present. The donor tested CMV seronegative, placing the donor among the roughly 400 seronegative members of the cohort. A peripheral blood sample was provided by each donor, and peripheral blood mononuclear cells were used for TCR beta sequencing. Genomic DNA extraction from the blood cell samples was performed with the Qiagen DNeasy Blood Extraction Kit. The CDR3 starts with the cysteine, ends with the phenylalanine, and has 14 residues. Here the CDR3 DNA is all that survives: 42 bases in frame from base 1. V loses 5 bases at its end and J loses 8 bases; junction bases beyond the gene matches: 8. CDR1 and CDR2 were assigned from the germline V gene (reference sequence) as SEHNR and FQNEAQ.

Material: PBMCs. In this chain, TRBV7-9 is recombined with TRBJ2-1, and 8 junctional nucleotides match TRBD1. The receptor's source is a female donor in good health and CMV-seronegative. The CDR3 reads CASSRGQGPYEQFF. The DNA sequence is given as TGTGCCAGCAGCCGTGGACAGGGTCCCTATGAGCAGTTCTTC.